The entry that follows covers one T cell receptor (beta chain) sequence. Together with a sample-barcoded 5' primer, a J-beta primer mix was included in a second PCR lasting about 6 to 12 cycles. Each single sample gave us at least 3 million CDR3-containing paired-end reads. Each CDR3 protein is one row after TCRdb ran MiXCR on the 5' RACE reads. Of hundreds of thousands of distinct CDR3 sequences listed, more than 40% are singletons. Caucasian individuals from Russia who were healthy and aged roughly 6 to 100 acted as donors. The data belong to a study of blood T cells in healthy people across ages. The CDR3 contains 10 residues. V gave up 6 bases and J gave up 5 bases, with 7 bases separating them. CDR1 is SQVTM and CDR2 is ANQGSEA in the germline V gene.

This rearrangement joins TRBV29-1 to TRBJ1-1; D is undetermined. Material for sequencing was blood. This TCR was recovered from an older woman in good health. CDR3 in DNA: TGCAGCGTCATTGGGACTGAAGCTTTCTTT. Translating gives CSVIGTEAFF.